Below are 13 T cell receptor beta chains sequenced from a single sample in a study of blood T cell repertoires in COVID-19. Clones were sequenced by immunoSEQ multiplex PCR, and TCRdb holds only the in-frame ones, with some missing. The sample holds 80,000 to 95,000 clones, under 90% seen once. The sample was peripheral blood. The receptors shown here come from a man at least 80 years old with acute or convalescent COVID-19.

The CDR3 nucleotides read TGCGCCAGCAGCCCCCGCGGGGGGATTACAGATACGCAGTATTTT. The encoded protein is CASSPRGGITDTQYF. The chain has TRBV5-1 and TRBJ2-3, with 8 bases lining up with TRBD2. This CDR3 spans 15 amino acids. Trimming removed 4 bases from V and 3 bases from J; junction bases left unmatched: 7. The V gene's germline CDR1 is SGHRS and CDR2 YFSETQ.

This clone appeared once. This rearrangement joins TRBV6-2 or TRBV6-3 to TRBJ1-2, with a possible D match to TRBD1 (6 bases). Germline V gene data show CDR1 as MNHEY and CDR2 as SVGEGT. The CDR3 consists of 14 residues. Deletions cut 6 bases from V and 5 bases from J, with 16 bases between. The CDR3 DNA is TGTGCCAGCAGCCGCGGGGGCTTGGGTTATGGCTACACCTTC. Its protein product is CASSRGGLGYGYTF.

This clone was seen more than once but under ten times. DNA of the CDR3: TGTGCCAGCAGGACTAGCGGGAGTCTTACCAATGAGCAGTTCTTC. This translates into CASRTSGSLTNEQFF. The chain employs TRBV25-1 and TRBJ2-1, with 12 bases fitting TRBD2. Germline V lookup: CDR1 MGHDK, CDR2 SYGVNS. The ends lost 6 bases at V and 6 bases at J; junction bases unmatched: 6. CDR3 length: 15 residues. Drawing the rest from reference TRBV25-1 and TRBJ2-1, the complete variable domain is EADIYQTPRYLVIGTGKKITLECSQTMGHDKMYWYQQDPGMELHLIHYSYGVNSTEKGDLSSESTVSRIRTEHFPLTLESARPSHTSQYLCASRTSGSLTNEQFFGPGTRLTVL.

In this sample, this clone turned up a few times. The V and J genes are TRBV11-2 and TRBJ2-6; 8 bases are shared with TRBD1. Germline CDR1 is SGHAT and CDR2 is FQNNGV. Losses at the gene ends were 2 bases for V and 2 bases for J; bases not matched to a gene: 8. CDR3 length: 18 amino acids. This CDR3 is CASSLLWGRGPGANVLTF. The CDR3 DNA reads as TGTGCCAGCAGCTTACTTTGGGGCAGGGGGCCTGGGGCCAACGTCCTGACTTTC.

V usage is TRBV18 and J usage is TRBJ2-2; weak D call: TRBD2 (6 bases). Germline V lookup: CDR1 KGHSH, CDR2 LQKENI. The V and J ends lost 3 bases and 4 bases respectively, with 12 bases between them. CDR3 size: 15 residues. CDR3 in DNA: TGTGCCAGCTCACCGGGCCTAGCGAGCACCGGGGAGCTGTTTTTT. It encodes CASSPGLASTGELFF. Complete variable domain (other parts from reference TRBV18 and TRBJ2-2): NAGVMQNPRHLVRRRGQEARLRCSPMKGHSHVYWYRQLPEEGLKFMVYLQKENIIDESGMPKERFSAEFPKEGPSILRIQQVVRGDSAAYFCASSPGLASTGELFFGEGSRLTVL.

The chain carries TRBV28 and TRBJ2-7; D not certain. V lost 3 bases and J lost 3, with 6 bases in between. Germline V CDR1 and CDR2: MDHEN, SYDVKM. This CDR3 spans 12 amino acids. CDR3 DNA sequence: TGTGCCAGCAGTTTGTTCCGCTACGAGCAGTACTTC. It yields the protein CASSLFRYEQYF.

The chain couples TRBV5-5 to TRBJ1-1, with 7 nucleotides matching TRBD1. The CDR3 contains 12 residues. Germline trimming cut 2 bases from V and 8 bases from J; bases unmatched to any gene: 3. Germline V gene sequence: CDR1 SGHKS, CDR2 YYEKEE (reference sequence). CDR3 protein: CASSFDRAEAFF. The CDR3 coding sequence is TGTGCCAGCAGCTTCGACAGGGCAGAAGCTTTCTTT.

The chain carries TRBV6-2 or TRBV6-3 and TRBJ2-3; TRBD2 matches 9 bases. J was trimmed by 3 bases and V by 5 bases; bases with no gene match: 9. Per germline, CDR1 MNHEY and CDR2 SVGEGT. The CDR3 extends over 16 amino acids. The CDR3 loop is CASSLRSSGKTDTQYF. DNA for the CDR3: TGTGCCAGCAGTCTGCGGTCTAGCGGGAAAACAGATACGCAGTATTTT.

The rearrangement joins TRBV4-3 to TRBJ2-2; D gene unclear. Germline-derived CDR1 and CDR2 are LGHNA and YSLEER. Trimming left V 1 base short and J 2 bases short, with 8 bases between. The CDR3 contains 15 residues. CDR3 in amino acids: CASSQGPLNTGELFF. As DNA, the CDR3 is TGCGCCAGCAGCCAAGGGCCCCTCAACACCGGGGAGCTGTTTTTT.

V gene TRBV12-3 or TRBV12-4 combines with J gene TRBJ2-7; D is possibly TRBD2 (6 bases). CDR3 length: 13 amino acids. Trimming left V 4 bases short and J 3 bases short, with 10 bases between. DNA for the CDR3: TGTGCCAGCAGTTCGGGGGAAAGCTACGAGCAGTACTTC. This codes for CASSSGESYEQYF.

The CDR3 here is CASSLLTGGGYTF. The CDR3 nucleotides read TGTGCCAGCAGTCTATTAACAGGGGGTGGCTACACCTTC. This sequence joins TRBV28 and TRBJ1-2; TRBD1 matches 8 bases. The CDR3 contains 13 residues. The J segment lost 7 bases and the V segment lost 5 bases, leaving 6 bases of the junction unmatched. Germline CDR1 MDHEN, CDR2 SYDVKM.

The V call is TRBV28, the J call TRBJ1-5, with D unresolved. V was pared by 3 bases and J by 6 bases, with 18 bases between. Germline CDR1 is MDHEN and CDR2 is SYDVKM. The CDR3 is 16 residues long. CDR3 residues: CASSFLVSLVGQPQHF. Written as DNA, the CDR3 is TGTGCCAGCAGTTTTCTGGTTAGTCTGGTTGGTCAGCCCCAGCATTTT.

The gene calls are TRBV5-1 and TRBJ2-7; possibly TRBD1 for D (6 bases). Per germline, CDR1 SGHRS and CDR2 YFSETQ. The CDR3 has 16 amino acids. With 4 bases removed from V and 3 bases from J, the gap between germline ends came to 20 bases. The DNA of the CDR3 is TGCGCCAGCAGCCGTGTTGGGACCGGGACAAACTACGAGCAGTACTTC. Translation: CASSRVGTGTNYEQYF. Filled out from reference TRBV5-1 and TRBJ2-7, the complete variable domain reads KAGVTQTPRYLIKTRGQQVTLSCSPISGHRSVSWYQQTPGQGLQFLFEYFSETQRNKGNFPGRFSGRQFSNSRSEMNVSTLELGDSALYLCASSRVGTGTNYEQYFGPGTRLTVT.